The clone carrying this T cell receptor beta chain has a count of ten or more. Its antigen is unknown. This record belongs to a study of regulatory T cells in long-lasting Graves disease. In the study overall: Graves' patients with a new diagnosis had received antithyroid drugs under 3 months. Whole-study findings and limits: For persistent Graves' patients, TCR diversity was lower than for newly diagnosed ones.

iRepertoire HTBI primers and Arm-PCR of CDR3 regions built TCR beta libraries. TCRdb reprocessed the multiplex PCR reads via MiXCR and lists one record per CDR3 protein. The sample includes about 440,000 distinct CDR3 sequences, more than 13% of them seen just once. Sample time point: newly diagnosed GD, antithyroid drugs for less than 3 months. TCR sequences were obtained from RNA taken from PBMCs. Diagnosis followed American Thyroid Association guidelines for Graves' disease. The length of the CDR3 is 15 residues. V was clipped by 2 bases and J by 2 bases; unmatched bases: 3. This sample also appeared in a second study, on T cells in Graves' hyperthyroidism and ophthalmopathy. That report notes: The TCR CDR3 was amplified in a first-round RT-PCR using the HTBI primer set.

The sequence came from a woman in her 30s with Graves disease. This sample comprised peripheral blood mononuclear cells (PBMCs), obtained at new diagnosis, from a patient treated with antithyroid drugs. This chain joins TRBV12-3 or TRBV12-4 and TRBJ2-5; 9 bases align to TRBD2. The CDR3 coding sequence is TGTGCCAGCAGTTTATGGCGGGAGGGACAAGAGACCCAGTACTTC. This translates into CASSLWREGQETQYF.